The 25 T cell receptor beta chains reported below all come from one sample, sequenced in a study of shared clonotypes between healthy human individuals. Libraries were prepared by immunoSEQ multiplex PCR; TCRdb keeps only in-frame clonotypes and omits some of them. The table shows 450,000 to 600,000 clones, with 79% occurring only once. The sequenced material came from PBMCs. The origin of the receptors is a woman aged 40 to 50 in good health. Some clones in this sample may be carry-over from other donors' samples.

A remark on this clone: This sample includes further DNA sequences coding for the same CDR3. The chain couples TRBV5-1 to TRBJ2-5; D is uncertain. This CDR3 contains 13 residues. CDR1 SGHRS and CDR2 YFSETQ come from the germline V gene. With 0 bases removed from V and 1 base from J, the gap between germline ends came to 4 bases. CDR3 amino acids: CASSLGSQETQYF. CDR3 coding DNA: TGCGCCAGCAGCTTGGGGAGCCAAGAGACCCAGTACTTC.

About this clone: This sample includes further DNA sequences coding for the same CDR3. This chain uses TRBV5-1 with TRBJ2-1; 7 bases agree with TRBD1. The germline CDR1 and CDR2 sequences are SGHRS and YFSETQ. Trimming took 4 bases from V and 4 from J; bases not matched to a gene: 2. The CDR3 is 13 residues long. The CDR3 bases are TGCGCCAGCAGCCGGGACAGTTACAATGAGCAGTTCTTC. It encodes CASSRDSYNEQFF.

The chain has TRBV5-1 and TRBJ2-7, with 10 bases identical to TRBD2. After removal of 3 bases from V and 2 bases from J, the junction contained 5 bases not matched to a gene. Germline values: CDR1 SGHRS, CDR2 YFSETQ. There are 15 residues in the CDR3. DNA for the CDR3: TGCGCCAGCAGCTGGCTAGCGGGAGATACCTACGAGCAGTACTTC. Translated: CASSWLAGDTYEQYF.

V is TRBV27 and J is TRBJ2-5; the match to TRBD2 covers 9 bases. Germline trimming cut 6 bases from V and 4 bases from J; bases unmatched to any gene: 6. Looked up from germline, CDR1 is MNHEY and CDR2 is SMNVEV (reference sequence). This CDR3 region has 14 residues. The CDR3 DNA is TGTGCCAGCAGCTACCTTAGCGGGAGAGAGACCCAGTACTTC. Translating it yields CASSYLSGRETQYF.

The chain carries TRBV15 and TRBJ1-2; D not resolved. V was trimmed by 3 bases and J by 3 bases, leaving 14 bases between them. CDR3 length: 15 amino acids. Germline loops: CDR1 LNHNV, CDR2 YYDKDF (reference sequence). DNA for the CDR3: TGTGCCACCAGCAGTCCTGGACTCTTTGACTATGGCTACACCTTC. Its translation: CATSSPGLFDYGYTF.

V usage is TRBV18 and J usage is TRBJ1-5; D perhaps matches TRBD1 (6 bases). Looked up from germline, CDR1 is KGHSH and CDR2 is LQKENI. This CDR3 has 14 amino acids. V lost 5 bases to trimming and J lost 1 base, with 9 bases between them. The CDR3 is CASSGQGSNQPQHF. As DNA, the CDR3 is TGTGCCAGCTCAGGGCAGGGGAGCAATCAGCCCCAGCATTTT.

The table lists this clone with many counts. The chain recombines TRBV12-5 with TRBJ2-2; TRBD2 aligns across 10 bases. In germline, CDR1 is LGHNT, CDR2 FRNRAP. The junction had 4 bases not matched to a gene; V was cut back by 1 base and J by 5 bases. The CDR3 totals 16 residues. CDR3 nucleotides: TGTGCTAGTGGTTTGGCGCTAGCGGGAGTTACCGGGGAGCTGTTTTTT. The encoded protein is CASGLALAGVTGELFF.

This sequence joins TRBV6-1 and TRBJ2-6, with D possibly called TRBD1 or TRBD2 (5 bases each). This CDR3 has 15 amino acids. The germline CDR1 and CDR2 sequences are MNHNS and SASEGT. Trimming cost V 8 bases and J 2 bases, with 13 bases left between them. The CDR3: CASSLGAAGANVLTF. For the CDR3, the DNA is TGTGCCAGCTCCCTCGGGGCGGCTGGGGCCAACGTCCTGACTTTC.

This clone appeared a few times. The DNA of the CDR3 is TGTGCCAGCAGCCTGGCGCTAGCGGGAGACTCTCGCGGGGAGCTGTTTTTT. This gives the protein CASSLALAGDSRGELFF. The chain has TRBV7-8 and TRBJ2-2, with 10 bases aligning to TRBD2. V shed 5 bases, J shed 7 bases, and the junction held 13 bases outside the gene matches. The CDR3 spans 17 residues. The germline gives CDR1 SGHVS, CDR2 FQNEAQ.

The chain joins TRBV7-2 to TRBJ2-5; D is unresolved. The CDR3 covers 11 residues. V was shortened by 7 bases and J by 7 bases, with 10 bases between the two germline ends. Per the germline V gene, CDR1 is SGHTA and CDR2 is FQGNSA. In DNA, the CDR3 is TGTGCCAGCAACGAGTGGGGGACCCAGTACTTC. Its translation: CASNEWGTQYF. Drawing the rest from reference TRBV7-2 and TRBJ2-5, the complete variable domain is GAGVSQSPSNKVTEKGKDVELRCDPISGHTALYWYRQSLGQGLEFLIYFQGNSAPDKSGLPSDRFSAERTGGSVSTLTIQRTQQEDSAVYLCASNEWGTQYFGPGTRLLVL.

V and J are TRBV7-2 and TRBJ2-1; TRBD2 matches at 11 bases. The junction had 10 bases not matched to a gene; V was cut back by 6 bases and J by 9 bases. The CDR3 consists of 15 residues. Germline assignment: CDR1 SGHTA and CDR2 FQGNSA. CDR3 sequence (DNA): TGTGCCAGCAGAAAGGGACTAGCGGAGGGTGGTGAGCAGTTCTTC. Translated, it gives CASRKGLAEGGEQFF.

As to this clone: A far larger clone is a single base away, which makes a read error likely. The rearrangement links TRBV7-9 to TRBJ2-5; perhaps TRBD1 as D (6 bases). Trimming took off 5 bases at V and 0 bases at J, with 16 bases between the two ends. Germline-derived CDR1 and CDR2 are SEHNR and FQNEAQ (reference sequence). CDR3 length equals 16 residues. The CDR3 coding sequence is TGTGCCAGCAGCCTCCGGGACAAGGCTTACCAAGAGACCCAGTACTTC. This gives the protein CASSLRDKAYQETQYF. Full variable domain (outside the CDR3, taken from reference TRBV7-9 and TRBJ2-5): DTGVSQNPRHKITKRGQNVTFRCDPISEHNRLYWYRQTLGQGPEFLTYFQNEAQLEKSRLLSDRFSAERPKGSFSTLEIQRTEQGDSAMYLCASSLRDKAYQETQYFGPGTRLLVL.

Points on this clone: Mismatch with germline at one junction end may stem from a read error. V gene TRBV7-2 combines with J gene TRBJ2-7; D may be TRBD2 (5 bases). The CDR3 has 15 residues. Germline loops: CDR1 SGHTA, CDR2 FQGNSA. CDR3 coding DNA: TGTGCCAGCAGCCTAGCCAGAGGGCCCCCCTACGAGCAGTACTTC. Translating it yields CASSLARGPPYEQYF.

The rearrangement joins TRBV5-1 to TRBJ2-3; no definite D call. V was trimmed by 4 bases and J by 4 bases, leaving 16 bases between them. The CDR3 is 15 amino acids. Germline lookup yields CDR1 SGHRS and CDR2 YFSETQ. The DNA for the CDR3 is TGCGCCAGCAGCCGCGGAAGCTCCCCCGCAGATACGCAGTATTTT. This sequence encodes CASSRGSSPADTQYF.

CDR3 amino acids: CASSFGQGTYNEQFF. The CDR3 DNA sequence: TGTGCCAGCAGCTTCGGGCAGGGGACATACAATGAGCAGTTCTTC. The V and J genes are TRBV11-3 and TRBJ2-1, with a possible D match to TRBD1 (6 bases). The ends were cut back, 3 bases at V and 4 bases at J, with 13 bases in the middle. This CDR3 is built from 15 residues. Germline V gene data show CDR1 as SGHNT and CDR2 as YENEEA.

The chain links TRBV7-6 to TRBJ2-2, with TRBD2 identical over 9 bases. CDR1 is SGHVS, CDR2 FNYEAQ, per germline. The V and J ends lost 7 bases and 4 bases, in that order; junction bases with no gene match: 7. There are 15 residues in the CDR3. For the CDR3, the DNA is TGTGCCAGCACTTTAGCGGGAGTTGGCACCGGGGAGCTGTTTTTT. Amino acid sequence: CASTLAGVGTGELFF.

The rearrangement links TRBV5-5 to TRBJ1-4; the D gene is possibly TRBD1 (6 bases). V lost 2 bases and J 4 bases, leaving 21 bases between the germline ends. The CDR3 totals 18 residues. CDR1 is SGHKS, CDR2 YYEKEE, per germline (reference sequence). Here the CDR3 reads CASSFFTGPGALNEKLFF. CDR3 nucleotides: TGTGCCAGCAGCTTTTTTACCGGCCCAGGGGCCCTTAATGAAAAACTGTTTTTT.

This clone was recorded only once. The chain has TRBV28 and TRBJ2-5; 12 bases align to TRBD2. This CDR3 has 17 amino acids. Germline CDR1 reads MDHEN; CDR2 reads SYDVKM. With V trimmed by 7 bases and J by 1 base, 10 bases remained unmatched. In DNA form, the CDR3 reads TGTGCCAGCATTCCTCAGACTAGCGGGAGTGGCCAAGAGACCCAGTACTTC. Protein product: CASIPQTSGSGQETQYF.

The chain uses TRBV27 and TRBJ1-1, with D uncertain. CDR1 MNHEY and CDR2 SMNVEV come from the germline V gene (reference sequence). This CDR3 spans 15 amino acids. Trimming pared 1 base from V and 3 bases from J, leaving 12 bases between. This CDR3 is CASSLWATADTEAFF. CDR3 sequence (DNA): TGTGCCAGCAGTTTATGGGCCACAGCGGACACTGAAGCTTTCTTT.

This chain joins TRBV11-3 and TRBJ2-1; 8 positions agree with TRBD2. The CDR3 has 17 residues. Germline CDR1 is SGHNT and CDR2 is YENEEA. The ends lost 1 base at V and 0 bases at J; junction bases unmatched: 5. For the CDR3, the DNA is TGTGCCAGCAGCTTAGGGGTAGCGGGAAGCTCCTACAATGAGCAGTTCTTC. Protein sequence: CASSLGVAGSSYNEQFF.

V usage is TRBV4-1 and J usage is TRBJ2-2; unclear D gene. The CDR3 is 16 residues long. The V end was cut by 5 bases, the J end by 3 bases, with 16 bases between. Germline V gene lookup returns CDR1 MGHRA and CDR2 YSYEKL. DNA of the CDR3: TGCGCCAGCAGCGGGTTGGGTTGGTTGGACACCGGGGAGCTGTTTTTT. This encodes CASSGLGWLDTGELFF.

The V and J genes are TRBV6-5 and TRBJ1-1; TRBD1 is a possible D gene (5 bases). Germline lookup yields CDR1 MNHEY and CDR2 SVGAGI. This CDR3 region has 14 residues. The V end lost 6 bases, the J end lost 6 bases, and 17 bases lay between the germline ends. This chain's CDR3 is CASSSISGSSEAFF. CDR3 nucleotide sequence: TGTGCCAGCAGCTCTATCTCAGGGTCATCTGAAGCTTTCTTT.

This rearrangement joins TRBV6-5 to TRBJ2-2; D possibly corresponds to TRBD2 (5 bases). The V gene lost 3 bases and the J gene lost 5 bases, with 10 bases spanning the gap. The CDR3 spans 14 residues. Per germline, CDR1 MNHEY and CDR2 SVGAGI. CDR3 region: CASSYSTSTGELFF. In DNA form, the CDR3 reads TGTGCCAGCAGTTATTCCACTAGTACCGGGGAGCTGTTTTTT.

The chain carries TRBV28 and TRBJ2-1, with TRBD2 identical over 8 bases. The junction had 10 bases not matched to a gene; V was cut back by 3 bases and J by 9 bases. Germline V gene lookup returns CDR1 MDHEN and CDR2 SYDVKM. The CDR3 sequence is 15 residues long. The CDR3 DNA sequence: TGTGCCAGCAGTTTTGTCAGCGGGAGCTTGCTTGAGCAGTTCTTC. The encoded protein is CASSFVSGSLLEQFF.

Regarding this clone: This sample also contains other DNA sequences that code for the same CDR3. This sequence joins TRBV19 and TRBJ2-7; TRBD2 aligns across 8 bases. CDR3 size: 14 residues. V was clipped by 2 bases and J by 2 bases; unmatched bases: 2. The germline V gene encodes CDR1 LNHDA and CDR2 SQIVND (reference sequence). The CDR3 DNA follows: TGTGCCAGTAGTATAACTAGCGGTCCCTACGAGCAGTACTTC. It translates to CASSITSGPYEQYF.